Presented here are 3 T cell receptor beta chains from one specimen sequenced in a study of response to subunit inactivated influenza vaccine. One entry per CDR3 protein results from TCRdb running MiXCR on the RT-PCR reads. The profile shows around 530,000 distinct CDR3 sequences, 15% to 20% of them singletons. Here the sequenced sample was CD4+ T cells sorted from PBMCs, taken around 2 years after vaccination. These TCRs come from a man in his fifties or sixties who received an inactivated influenza vaccine.

This clonotype appeared a single time. The rearrangement uses TRBV3-1 and TRBJ1-4; no definite D call. Per the germline V gene, CDR1 is LGHDT and CDR2 is YNNKEL (reference sequence). V was shortened by 4 bases and J by 8 bases, with 20 bases between the two germline ends. The CDR3 is 16 amino acids. The CDR3 nucleotides are TGTGCCAGCAGCCTCAGCCATAGGACCCCAGAGGAAAAACTGTTTTTT. It translates to CASSLSHRTPEEKLFF.

For this clonotype: This may come from a read error, since a much larger clone is one base off. The chain recombines TRBV11-2 with TRBJ2-5, with unresolved D. Germline-derived CDR1 and CDR2 are SGHAT and FQNNGV. The length of the CDR3 is 12 residues. Trimming left V 2 bases short and J 5 bases short, with 6 bases between. The CDR3 bases are TGTGCCAGCAGCTTATTTCGGGAGACCCAGTACTTC. It translates to CASSLFRETQYF. Based on the CDR3 plus reference TRBV11-2 and TRBJ2-5, the full variable domain is EAGVAQSPRYKIIEKRQSVAFWCNPISGHATLYWYQQILGQGPKLLIQFQNNGVVDDSQLPKDRFSAERLKGVDSTLKIQPAKLEDSAVYLCASSLFRETQYFGPGTRLLVL.

This clonotype was observed many times. The chain couples TRBV7-2 to TRBJ2-5; D remains ambiguous. The CDR3 totals 13 residues. Trimming shortened V by 1 base and J by 3 bases, and 6 bases separated the two germline ends. Germline V CDR1 and CDR2: SGHTA, FQGNSA. In DNA, the CDR3 is TGTGCCAGCAGCTTAGGGCCAGAAGAGACCCAGTACTTC. Translated, it gives CASSLGPEETQYF.